This T cell receptor (beta chain) comes out of a study of control samples from healthy donors and cancer patients (dated by TCRdb to 2018 to 2020). The library was generated by the immunoSEQ multiplex PCR assay. Imported from immuneACCESS, the table was reduced by TCRdb to in-frame sequences with V and J called. These copies leave out some clones; in studies compared against another copy, an unresolved V gene accounts for under half, and the cause of the remainder is not known. The sample table shows almost 95,000 clones, and about nine tenths are seen once. The ten largest clones add up to under 4% of the sample. As concerns this clone: What this receptor recognizes is not known. Nothing much larger sits one base from this clone, and base qualities are not available.

The CDR3 spans 14 residues, from the cysteine through the phenylalanine. Only the CDR3 DNA is retained, 42 bases long and in frame from the first base. A distance of 10 bases separates the germline ends of V and J, which lose 0 bases and 7 bases respectively. Sequences SGHKS (CDR1) and YYEKEE (CDR2) are obtained from the germline V gene (reference sequence). The chain links TRBV5-5 with TRBJ2-2; TRBD1 is a weak D gene call, 5 bases matching. Material: blood. The clonotype comes from a woman in her late teens or twenties in good health. The DNA sequence follows: TGTGCCAGCAGCTTGGCGACTCAGGGCGGGGAGCTGTTTTTT. Its protein is CASSLATQGGELFF.